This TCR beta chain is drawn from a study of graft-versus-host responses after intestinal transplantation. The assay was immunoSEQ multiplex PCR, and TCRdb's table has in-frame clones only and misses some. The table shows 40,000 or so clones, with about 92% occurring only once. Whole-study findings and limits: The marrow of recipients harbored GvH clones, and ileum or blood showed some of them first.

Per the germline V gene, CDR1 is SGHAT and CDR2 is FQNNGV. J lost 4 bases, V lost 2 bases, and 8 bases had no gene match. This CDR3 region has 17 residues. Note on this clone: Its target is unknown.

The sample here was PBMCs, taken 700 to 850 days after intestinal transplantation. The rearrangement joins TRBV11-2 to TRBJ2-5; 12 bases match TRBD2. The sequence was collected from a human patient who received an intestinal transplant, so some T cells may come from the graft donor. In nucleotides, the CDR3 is TGTGCCAGCAGCTTAATGACTAGCGGGAGACCATCAGAGACCCAGTACTTC. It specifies CASSLMTSGRPSETQYF.